This T cell receptor (beta chain) was sequenced for a study of cytomegalovirus exposure and HLA in healthy donors (dated by TCRdb to 2015 to 2018). Regarding the study in general: The roughly 670 repertoires of the first cohort and the 95 to 150 validation repertoires were produced on the same platform, according to a later analysis. The aim of the study was to test whether cataloging public T cell receptors could identify signatures of past pathogen exposure. A separate validation cohort of over 95 different subjects was used in addition to the approximately 700-subject first cohort. The study combined high-throughput TCR immunosequencing, statistical association of individual TCRs with disease status, and machine learning to predict cytomegalovirus infection status.

The donors belonged to the validation cohort of around 120 subjects, which was separate from the 666-subject first cohort. Broader findings and caveats from the paper: Across donors, most TCR sequences were observed very rarely, whereas some public TCRs were present in many individuals. In both the original and validation cohorts, the classifier was reported to diagnose cytomegalovirus status with high specificity and sensitivity. A total of roughly 160 TCR beta chains were listed by the study as associated with cytomegalovirus. Subsequent analysis determined that TCRs grouped into clusters in the first cohort also showed a tendency toward co-occurrence across the approximately 120 validation repertoires, and 94% of cluster scores exceeded 0. All 120 or so repertoires were used to score co-occurrence in the validation cohort in a later analysis, because that analysis had no HLA typing for the cohort. The authors suggested that the approach could potentially be generalized to other disease states and immunological phenotypes. In vitro tests confirmed that three of the cytomegalovirus-associated TCR beta chains recognize cytomegalovirus antigens.

Remarks on this clone: Its antigen remains unidentified. No much larger clone exists at a distance of one base, and base qualities are not known.

The library was produced with the immunoSEQ multiplex PCR assay. The paper's processing steps were these. A statistical classification framework was built for diagnosing cytomegalovirus status from the catalog of TCR beta chain sequences. TCRdb retrieved this table from immuneACCESS and kept in-frame rearrangements only. Not all clones are present; in checked studies, unresolved V genes account for under half, and no reason is known for the remainder. The V and J calls and clone size were taken over from that table, and D and trimming were inferred from the DNA. In all, the sample holds fewer than 250,000 clones, and approximately 83% of those were seen once. The ten largest clones take up about an eighth of the sample. Source material: PBMCs. This clonotype originated in a woman in her twenties or thirties in good health and CMV-seropositive.

Read as DNA, the sequence is TGTGCCAGCAGTGACTCGGACGGGAGCGCCTACAATGAGCAGTTCTTC. This translates into CASSDSDGSAYNEQFF. This chain is built from TRBV6-4 and TRBJ2-1; TRBD2 might be the D gene, on 6 matching bases. A distance of 11 bases separates the germline ends of V and J, which lose 0 bases and 2 bases respectively. CDR1 and CDR2, looked up from the germline V gene, are MRHNA and SNTAGT. The CDR3 has 16 amino acids, counting the end cysteine and phenylalanine. This entry keeps only the CDR3 DNA: 48 bases, framed from base 1.